These T cell receptor beta chains were read from a single sample in a study of OX40 agonist ivuxolimab in advanced cancers. Sequencing was performed with immunoSEQ multiplex PCR; in TCRdb, only in-frame clones are kept and a portion is missing. The table has about 26,000 clones, 83% seen once. This sample comprised CD4+ or CD8+ T cells sorted from blood, obtained in a trial of the OX40 agonist ivuxolimab. Receptor source: an adult with an advanced solid tumor such as melanoma, head and neck, liver or kidney cancer. Each CDR3 is given with its conserved first and last residue. The D gene is left open where the match is weak. Not every row has a clone size; where given, it reads once, few, many or a size class.

-	-	15	TRBJ2-7	TRBV5-1	CASAEQERRSYEQYF	TGCGCCAGCGCCGAACAGGAGAGAAGGTCCTACGAGCAGTACTTC
-	-	13	TRBJ1-1	TRBV9	CASSSGLNTEAFF	TGTGCCAGCAGTTCAGGATTGAACACTGAAGCTTTCTTT
-	-	14	TRBJ2-7	TRBV5-4	CASSLEGRSYEQYF	TGTGCCAGCAGCTTGGAAGGGCGCTCCTACGAGCAGTACTTC
-	TRBD1	15	TRBJ1-4	TRBV5-8	CASSPGTGNDEKLFF	TGTGCCAGCAGCCCGGGGACAGGGAATGATGAAAAACTGTTTTTT
-	TRBD1	18	TRBJ1-2	TRBV5-6	CASSLGTGGTRRPYGYTF	TGTGCCAGCAGCTTGGGGACAGGGGGCACCCGGCGGCCCTATGGCTACACCTTC
-	-	15	TRBJ1-1	TRBV5-1	CASSLAGNTHVEAFF	TGCGCCAGCAGCTTGGCCGGCAACACCCACGTCGAAGCTTTCTTT
once	-	17	TRBJ2-2	TRBV5-6	CASSLSSGMAGTGELFF	TGTGCCAGCAGCTTGAGTTCTGGGATGGCAGGAACCGGGGAGCTGTTTTTT
medium-sized	TRBD1	13	TRBJ2-7	TRBV6-5	CASSLGQTYEQYF	TGTGCCAGCAGCCTGGGACAGACCTACGAGCAGTACTTC
-	-	12	TRBJ2-1	TRBV18	CASSTQGVEQFF	TGTGCCAGCTCAACACAGGGTGTTGAGCAGTTCTTC
-	-	16	TRBJ2-1	TRBV7-6	CASSLQGRGSYNEQFF	TGTGCCAGCAGCTTACAGGGGCGGGGGTCCTACAATGAGCAGTTCTTC
-	-	13	TRBJ2-7	TRBV5-1	CASSLTRGYEQYF	TGCGCCAGCAGCTTAACCAGGGGTTACGAGCAGTACTTC
-	-	16	TRBJ1-3	TRBV29-1	CSVEDKNQLLGNTIYF	TGCAGCGTTGAGGACAAAAATCAACTCCTCGGAAACACCATATATTTT
-	-	13	TRBJ2-7	TRBV5-5	CASSSSGLYEQYF	TGTGCCAGCAGCAGTTCGGGGCTCTACGAGCAGTACTTC
-	-	14	TRBJ1-2	TRBV29-1	CSVEEPGYGYGYTF	TGCAGCGTTGAGGAGCCAGGGTACGGCTATGGCTACACCTTC
-	-	15	TRBJ2-3	TRBV19	CASSIAGVGTDTQYF	TGTGCCAGTAGTATAGCCGGGGTGGGCACAGATACGCAGTATTTT
-	-	13	TRBJ2-7	TRBV30	CAWSVNWGLEQYF	TGTGCCTGGAGTGTAAACTGGGGGTTGGAGCAGTACTTC
-	-	14	TRBJ2-7	TRBV7-8	CASSLLGSSYEQYF	TGTGCCAGCAGCTTATTGGGCAGCTCCTACGAGCAGTACTTC
-	TRBD1	12	TRBJ1-2	TRBV2	CASSGQGVGYTF	TGTGCCAGCAGTGGGCAGGGGGTTGGCTACACCTTC
-	TRBD1	15	TRBJ1-2	TRBV7-9	CASSWTGRKGDGYTF	TGTGCCAGCAGCTGGACAGGGAGGAAAGGGGATGGCTACACCTTC
-	-	13	TRBJ1-1	TRBV7-3	CASSLTLRAEAFF	TGTGCCAGCAGCTTAACACTGCGGGCTGAAGCTTTCTTT
-	-	12	TRBJ2-1	TRBV18	CASSPPNNEQFF	TGTGCCAGCTCACCACCGAACAATGAGCAGTTCTTC
-	-	13	TRBJ1-6	TRBV27	CASSSRVNSPLHF	TGTGCCAGCAGTTCCCGGGTAAATTCACCCCTCCACTTT
-	-	13	TRBJ2-1	TRBV5-5	CASIAPGLGEQFF	TGTGCCAGCATCGCCCCGGGGCTAGGTGAGCAGTTCTTC
-	TRBD2	16	TRBJ2-5	TRBV25-1	CASSEWGSGAAETQYF	TGTGCCAGCAGTGAATGGGGTAGCGGGGCCGCCGAGACCCAGTACTTC
-	-	14	TRBJ1-6	TRBV9	CASSVRGAGSPLHF	TGTGCCAGCAGCGTTAGGGGGGCAGGTTCACCCCTCCACTTT
-	TRBD1	14	TRBJ1-4	TRBV7-8	CASSSQTGSEKLFF	TGTGCCAGCAGCTCGCAGACAGGGAGTGAAAAACTGTTTTTT
few	-	12	TRBJ1-1	TRBV7-2	CASSLPDTEAFF	TGTGCCAGCAGCTTACCGGACACTGAAGCTTTCTTT
-	TRBD1	17	TRBJ2-2	TRBV5-1	CASSLGTGGIATGELFF	TGCGCCAGCAGCTTAGGGACAGGGGGCATCGCTACCGGGGAGCTGTTTTTT
-	-	14	TRBJ1-2	TRBV9	CASGGPGENYGYTF	TGTGCCAGCGGGGGACCGGGGGAGAACTATGGCTACACCTTC
-	-	17	TRBJ2-5	TRBV11-2	CASSLREWDNHIETQYF	TGTGCCAGCAGCCTCCGAGAGTGGGACAATCACATAGAGACCCAGTACTTC